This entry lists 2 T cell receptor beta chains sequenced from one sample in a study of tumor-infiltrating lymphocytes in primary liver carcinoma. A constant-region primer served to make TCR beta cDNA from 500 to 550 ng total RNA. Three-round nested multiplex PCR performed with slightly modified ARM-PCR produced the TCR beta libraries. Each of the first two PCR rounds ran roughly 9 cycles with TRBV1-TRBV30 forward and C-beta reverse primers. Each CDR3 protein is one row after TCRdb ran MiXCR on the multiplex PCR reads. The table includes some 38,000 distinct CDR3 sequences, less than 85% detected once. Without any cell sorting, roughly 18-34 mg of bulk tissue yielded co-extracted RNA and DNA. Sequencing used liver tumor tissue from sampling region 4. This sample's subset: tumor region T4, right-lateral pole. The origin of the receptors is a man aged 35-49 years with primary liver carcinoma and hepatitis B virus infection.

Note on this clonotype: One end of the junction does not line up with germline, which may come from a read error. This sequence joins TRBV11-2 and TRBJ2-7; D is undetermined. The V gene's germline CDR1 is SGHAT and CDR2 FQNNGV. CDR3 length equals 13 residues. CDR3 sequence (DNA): TGTGCCATCAGCTTAAGTGAGCGAGTCCGGCAGTACTTC. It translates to CAISLSERVRQYF. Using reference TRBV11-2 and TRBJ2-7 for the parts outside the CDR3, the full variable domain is EAGVAQSPRYKIIEKRQSVAFWCNPISGHATLYWYQQILGQGPKLLIQFQNNGVVDDSQLPKDRFSAERLKGVDSTLKIQPAKLEDSAVYLCAISLSERVRQYFGPGTRLTVT.

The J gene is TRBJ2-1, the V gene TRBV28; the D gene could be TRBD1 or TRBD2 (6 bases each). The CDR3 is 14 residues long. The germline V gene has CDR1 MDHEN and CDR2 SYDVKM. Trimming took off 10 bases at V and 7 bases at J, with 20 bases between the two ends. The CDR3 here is CANRGGGGTNEQFF. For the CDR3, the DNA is TGTGCCAACCGAGGCGGAGGGGGGACTAATGAGCAGTTCTTC.